This is a list of T cell receptor beta chains from one sample in a study of T cell responses to AZD1222 COVID-19 vaccine. The assay was immunoSEQ multiplex PCR, and TCRdb's table has in-frame clones only and misses some. The table has some 180,000 clones, around 88% seen once. Here the sequenced sample was peripheral blood, taken on day 0 of AZD1222 vaccination. These receptors originate from an adult in good health. Both conserved end residues are part of each CDR3. D genes are given only for firm matches. A clone size is listed for some rows: how often the clone was seen (once, few, many), or a class if it is expanded.

V,D,J,size,DNA,CDR3
TRBV28,.,TRBJ1-3,.,TGTGCCAGCAGTTTTGTTGGATGGGGGATCTTTGACAGCCAAAGGATCTCTGGAAACACCATATATTTT,CASSFVGWGIFDSQRISGNTIYF
TRBV6-2/TRBV6-3,TRBD1,TRBJ2-7,few,TGTGCCAGCAGTACCGGACAGGGATTTCGCTACGAGCAGTACTTC,CASSTGQGFRYEQYF
TRBV3-1/TRBV3-2,.,TRBJ2-7,.,TGTGCCAGCAGCCAATTTTTGTCGGGCCACTCCTACGAGCAGTACTTC,CASSQFLSGHSYEQYF
TRBV18,TRBD1,TRBJ1-1,many,TGTGCCAGCTCACCAAAGGGGGCGGGCACTGAAGCTTTCTTT,CASSPKGAGTEAFF
TRBV13,.,TRBJ2-2,.,TGTGCCACCTCACCGGGGGGCCGCGGCGCCGGGGAGCTGTTTTTT,CATSPGGRGAGELFF
TRBV7-8,.,TRBJ2-2,.,TGTGCCAGCAGCTGGGTCGGCGGCACCGGGGAGCTGTTTTTT,CASSWVGGTGELFF
TRBV2,.,TRBJ2-6,.,TGTGCCAGCAGTACAACTGGGGCCAACGTCCTGACTTTC,CASSTTGANVLTF
TRBV19,.,TRBJ1-6,.,TGTGCCAGTAGTTCCTCCGTAGGACACAGCCTCCACTTT,CASSSSVGHSLHF
TRBV28,TRBD1,TRBJ2-1,.,TGTGCCAGCAGTACTCCGGGACAGGAGGGGTACAATGAGCAGTTCTTC,CASSTPGQEGYNEQFF
TRBV14,.,TRBJ1-2,.,TGTGCCAGCAGCCAAGATCGGGTTGGCTACACCTTC,CASSQDRVGYTF
TRBV11-2,.,TRBJ1-6,few,TGTGCCAGCAGCTTCGAAACAGGGAATAATTCACCCCTCCACTTT,CASSFETGNNSPLHF
TRBV9,.,TRBJ2-7,once,TGTGCCAGCAGCGTAGGGGGGAGCCCCAGCTACGAGCAGTACTTC,CASSVGGSPSYEQYF
TRBV6-1,.,TRBJ2-5,.,TGTGCCAGCAGTGAAGGAGGAGAGACCCAGTACTTC,CASSEGGETQYF
TRBV10-2,TRBD1,TRBJ1-5,.,TGCGCCAGCAGGGACAGGGCCAATCAGCCCCAGCATTTT,CASRDRANQPQHF
TRBV28,.,TRBJ2-7,.,TGTGCCAGCAGCCTGAGAGCGAGGGTGGTATACGAGCAGTACTTC,CASSLRARVVYEQYF
TRBV30,.,TRBJ1-3,.,TGTGCCTGGAGTATCGGGGGCTCTGGAAACACCATATATTTT,CAWSIGGSGNTIYF
TRBV2,.,TRBJ1-3,once,TGTGCCAGCACCGCACCCACCCCCCACAGCTCTGGAAACACCATATATTTT,CASTAPTPHSSGNTIYF
TRBV28,.,TRBJ1-1,.,TGTGCCAGCAATCCCCCGCAGGGACGGACGAACACTGAAGCTTTCTTT,CASNPPQGRTNTEAFF
TRBV5-4,.,TRBJ2-2,.,TGTGCCAGCAGCCGGACAGCCACCGGGGAGCTGTTTTTT,CASSRTATGELFF
TRBV12-3/TRBV12-4,.,TRBJ1-2,few,TGTGCCAGCAGTGTTGGGACCGCATTTGTCTACACCTTC,CASSVGTAFVYTF
TRBV9,TRBD1,TRBJ2-2,.,TGTGCCAGCAGCGTAGTCGGGACAGGAACCGGGGAGCTGTTTTTT,CASSVVGTGTGELFF
TRBV6-1,.,TRBJ1-2,.,TGTGCCAGCAGTGCCATGACAGGACCGATAAACTATGGCTACACCTTC,CASSAMTGPINYGYTF
TRBV19,TRBD1,TRBJ1-6,.,TGTGCCAGTAGTCCCGGGACAGGTAGTTCACCCCTCCACTTT,CASSPGTGSSPLHF
TRBV19,.,TRBJ1-1,.,TGTGCCAGTAGTATGTGGGGGATCGGCACTGAAGCTTTCTTT,CASSMWGIGTEAFF
TRBV18,.,TRBJ1-1,.,TGTGCCAGCTCACCACCAACAGGCCTTATGAACACTGAAGCTTTCTTT,CASSPPTGLMNTEAFF
TRBV29-1,.,TRBJ2-3,.,TGCAGCGTTGCCTCGGTGGATTTGGTAGATACGCAGTATTTT,CSVASVDLVDTQYF
TRBV10-3,.,TRBJ1-2,.,TGTGCCATCAGTGAAGCAAGGGGGATGAACTATGGCTACACCTTC,CAISEARGMNYGYTF
TRBV6-2/TRBV6-3,.,TRBJ1-1,.,TGTGCCAGCAGTTACTGGAACACTGAAGCTTTCTTT,CASSYWNTEAFF
TRBV29-1,.,TRBJ1-2,once,TGCAGCGCCTCGCCGGGGGCGCCCTATGGCTACACCTTC,CSASPGAPYGYTF
TRBV30,TRBD2,TRBJ2-3,.,TGTGCCTGGAGTGGCAGGAGGGTAGCGGGACCTAGCACAGATACGCAGTATTTT,CAWSGRRVAGPSTDTQYF
TRBV19,.,TRBJ1-3,.,TGTGCCAGTAGGGCAAACGGAAACACCATATATTTT,CASRANGNTIYF
TRBV6-5,.,TRBJ1-2,.,TGTGCCAGCAGCCCCTCCCTTGGCGTTCTTGGCTACACCTTC,CASSPSLGVLGYTF
TRBV5-1,TRBD1,TRBJ2-7,.,TGCGCCAGCAGCCTCGGGACAGAGCCCTACGAGCAGTACTTC,CASSLGTEPYEQYF
TRBV7-9,TRBD1,TRBJ1-2,.,TGTGCCAGCAGCTTAGGAGAGGGACAGGGGGACTCCTATGGCTACACCTTC,CASSLGEGQGDSYGYTF
TRBV10-3,.,TRBJ1-4,.,TGTGCCATCAGTGATCGGGGGGTGACTAATGAAAAACTGTTTTTT,CAISDRGVTNEKLFF
TRBV24-1,.,TRBJ2-5,once,TGTGCCACCAGTGCTTTGCAGGGGTCTTTGGAGACCCAGTACTTC,CATSALQGSLETQYF
TRBV7-2,.,TRBJ2-1,.,TGTGCCAGCAGCTTAGGCTGGGGCGGATCATCCTACAATGAGCAGTTCTTC,CASSLGWGGSSYNEQFF
TRBV29-1,TRBD1,TRBJ1-4,.,TGCAGCGTTGATGGGACAGGGGGGGGCGAAAAACTGTTTTTT,CSVDGTGGGEKLFF
TRBV15,.,TRBJ2-3,.,TGTGCCACCAGCAGAGAGGTTAATACGCAGTATTTT,CATSREVNTQYF
TRBV19,.,TRBJ1-3,.,TGTGCCAGTAGTGACGACCTTTTGGGAGGAAACACCATATATTTT,CASSDDLLGGNTIYF
TRBV6-4,TRBD2,TRBJ2-2,.,TGTGCCAGCAGTGACGGGGGGGCGAACACCGGGGAGCTGTTTTTT,CASSDGGANTGELFF
TRBV3-1/TRBV3-2,TRBD1,TRBJ1-5,.,TGTGCCAGCAGCCAATTTTCGACAGGGGGCAGTCAGCCCCAGCATTTT,CASSQFSTGGSQPQHF
TRBV7-2,.,TRBJ2-4,.,TGTGCCAGCAGCTCGACAGGGTGGGAGGACATTCAGTACTTC,CASSSTGWEDIQYF
TRBV29-1,TRBD1,TRBJ2-7,.,TGCAGCGCGGGGGACAGGGCCTACGAGCAGTACTTC,CSAGDRAYEQYF
TRBV14,TRBD2,TRBJ2-7,.,TGTGCCAGCAGCCAAGCTGGTAGCGGGAGGGCCTACGAGCAGTACTTC,CASSQAGSGRAYEQYF
TRBV29-1,.,TRBJ1-1,.,TGCAGCGTCGAGTGGGCGACTGAAGCTTTCTTT,CSVEWATEAFF
TRBV9,TRBD1,TRBJ2-1,.,TGTGCCAGCAGCGCCACCGGGACAGCCTACAATGAGCAGTTCTTC,CASSATGTAYNEQFF
TRBV28,TRBD1,TRBJ1-2,.,TGTGCCAGCAGTCCGCCGACAGGGAACTATGGCTACACCTTC,CASSPPTGNYGYTF
TRBV11-2,.,TRBJ2-7,.,TGTGCCAGCAGCCCCAACTACGAGCAGTACTTC,CASSPNYEQYF
TRBV3-1/TRBV3-2,TRBD2,TRBJ2-1,.,TGTGCCAGCAGTCAACTAGCGGGAGGGCCCCATGAGCAGTTCTTC,CASSQLAGGPHEQFF
TRBV6-2/TRBV6-3,TRBD1,TRBJ1-1,.,TGTGCCAGCAGCCGTCCCGGGACAGGGAACACTGAAGCTTTCTTT,CASSRPGTGNTEAFF
TRBV4-1,TRBD2,TRBJ2-2,.,TGCGCCAGCAGCCAAGTAGCGGGGGGATTACGCGCCGGGGAGCTGTTTTTT,CASSQVAGGLRAGELFF
TRBV9,TRBD1,TRBJ1-2,.,TGTGCCAGCAGCGTAGGGGTCGGACAGGGGGAGTATGGCTACACCTTC,CASSVGVGQGEYGYTF
TRBV4-3,TRBD1,TRBJ1-1,.,TGCGCCAGCAAAGATCACAGGGGGGGCACTGAAGCTTTCTTT,CASKDHRGGTEAFF
TRBV20-1,.,TRBJ1-2,.,TGCAGTGCGACGGGGAACTATGGCTACACCTTC,CSATGNYGYTF
TRBV18,.,TRBJ2-2,.,TGTGCCAGCTCACCGGACAGGAACACCGGGGAGCTGTTTTTT,CASSPDRNTGELFF
TRBV7-8,.,TRBJ1-6,.,TGTGCCAGCAGCCCGCCGGGACGCCTAAATTCACCCCTCCACTTT,CASSPPGRLNSPLHF
TRBV7-9,.,TRBJ2-3,once,TGTGCCAGCAGCTTAGGGGGGTTTACAGATACGCAGTATTTT,CASSLGGFTDTQYF
TRBV9,.,TRBJ2-2,.,TGTGCCAGCCAAACAGGGTACAACACCGGGGAGCTGTTTTTT,CASQTGYNTGELFF
TRBV4-3,.,TRBJ1-3,.,TGCGCCAGCAGCCAGGGGGCGGGGCACACCATATATTTT,CASSQGAGHTIYF